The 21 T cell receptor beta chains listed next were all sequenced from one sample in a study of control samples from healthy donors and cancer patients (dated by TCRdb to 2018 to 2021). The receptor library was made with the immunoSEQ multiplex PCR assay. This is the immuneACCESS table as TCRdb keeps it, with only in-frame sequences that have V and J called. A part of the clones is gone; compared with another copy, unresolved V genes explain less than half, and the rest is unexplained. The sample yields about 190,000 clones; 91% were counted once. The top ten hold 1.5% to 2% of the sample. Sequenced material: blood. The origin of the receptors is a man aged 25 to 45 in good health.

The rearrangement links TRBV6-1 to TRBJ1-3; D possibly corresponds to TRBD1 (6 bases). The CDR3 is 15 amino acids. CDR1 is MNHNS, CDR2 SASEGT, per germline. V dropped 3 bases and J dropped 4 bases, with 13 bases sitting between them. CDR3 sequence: CASSDGGLNGNTIYF. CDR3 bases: TGTGCCAGCAGTGACGGGGGGCTAAACGGAAACACCATATATTTT.

The CDR3 DNA follows: TGTGCTAGTGGCCAAGACTACGAGCAGTACTTC. Protein sequence: CASGQDYEQYF. This chain uses TRBV12-5 with TRBJ2-7; D gene unclear. The CDR3 covers 11 residues. CDR1 and CDR2 from the germline V gene are LGHNT and FRNRAP. The germline V and J ends were trimmed by 6 bases and 3 bases, with 6 bases remaining between them.

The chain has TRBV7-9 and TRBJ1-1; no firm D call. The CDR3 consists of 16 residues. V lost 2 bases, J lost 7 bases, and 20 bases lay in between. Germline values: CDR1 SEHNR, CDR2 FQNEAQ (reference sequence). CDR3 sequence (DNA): TGTGCCAGCAGCTTATTGGGTTCAGTGGGAGGCAATGAAGCTTTCTTT. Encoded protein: CASSLLGSVGGNEAFF.

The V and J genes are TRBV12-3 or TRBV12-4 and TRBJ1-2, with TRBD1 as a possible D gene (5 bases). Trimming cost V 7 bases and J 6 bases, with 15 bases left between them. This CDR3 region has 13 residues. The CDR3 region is CASTLAGGNGYTF. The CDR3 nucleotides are TGTGCCAGCACCTTGGCGGGGGGGAATGGCTACACCTTC.

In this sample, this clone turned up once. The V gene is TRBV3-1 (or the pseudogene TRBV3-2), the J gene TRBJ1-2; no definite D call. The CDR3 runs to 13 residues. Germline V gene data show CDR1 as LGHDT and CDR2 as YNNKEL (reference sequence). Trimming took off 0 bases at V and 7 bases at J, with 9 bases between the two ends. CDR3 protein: CASSQEYLAGYTF. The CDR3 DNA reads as TGTGCCAGCAGCCAAGAATATCTCGCTGGCTACACCTTC.

The chain's CDR3 is CASSPPGLRSETEAFF. CDR3 nucleotides: TGTGCCAGCTCACCACCGGGACTGCGGTCGGAGACTGAAGCTTTCTTT. The chain carries TRBV18 and TRBJ1-1; possible D gene TRBD1, 5 bases. The CDR3 runs to 16 residues. Germline V gene lookup returns CDR1 KGHSH and CDR2 LQKENI. Deletions cut 0 bases from V and 5 bases from J, with 16 bases between.

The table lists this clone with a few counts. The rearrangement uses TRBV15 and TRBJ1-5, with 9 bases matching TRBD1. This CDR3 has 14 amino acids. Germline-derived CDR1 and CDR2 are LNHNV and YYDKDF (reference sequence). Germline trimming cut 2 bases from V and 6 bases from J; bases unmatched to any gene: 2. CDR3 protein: CATSRPQGAQPQHF. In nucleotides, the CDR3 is TGTGCCACCAGCAGACCACAGGGGGCTCAGCCCCAGCATTTT.

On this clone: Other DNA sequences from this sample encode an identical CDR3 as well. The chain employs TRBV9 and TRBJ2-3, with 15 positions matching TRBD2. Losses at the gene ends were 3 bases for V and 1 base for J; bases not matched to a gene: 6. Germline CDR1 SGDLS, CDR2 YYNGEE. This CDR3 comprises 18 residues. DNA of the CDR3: TGTGCCAGCAGCGCCTGGACTAGCGGGGGGGGTCGCACAGATACGCAGTATTTT. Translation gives CASSAWTSGGGRTDTQYF.

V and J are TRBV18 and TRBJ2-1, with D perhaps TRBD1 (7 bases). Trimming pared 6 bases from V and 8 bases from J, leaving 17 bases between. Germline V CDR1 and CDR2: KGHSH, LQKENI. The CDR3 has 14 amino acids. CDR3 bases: TGTGCCAGCTCTCCTCGGGCCAGGGGGGATGAGCAGTTCTTC. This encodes CASSPRARGDEQFF.

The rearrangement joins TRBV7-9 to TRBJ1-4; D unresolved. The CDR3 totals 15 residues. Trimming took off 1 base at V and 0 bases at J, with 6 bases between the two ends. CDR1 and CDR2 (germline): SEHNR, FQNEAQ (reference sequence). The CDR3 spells CASSLGLATNEKLFF. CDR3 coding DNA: TGTGCCAGCAGCTTAGGACTAGCAACTAATGAAAAACTGTTTTTT.

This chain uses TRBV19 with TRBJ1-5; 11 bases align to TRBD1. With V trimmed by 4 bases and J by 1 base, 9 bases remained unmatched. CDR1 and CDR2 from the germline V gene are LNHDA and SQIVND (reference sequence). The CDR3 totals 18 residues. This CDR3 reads CASSTFRDRGNSNQPQHF. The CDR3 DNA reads TGTGCCAGTAGTACCTTCCGGGACAGGGGGAACAGCAATCAGCCCCAGCATTTT. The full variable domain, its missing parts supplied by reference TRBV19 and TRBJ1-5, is DGGITQSPKYLFRKEGQNVTLSCEQNLNHDAMYWYRQDPGQGLRLIYYSQIVNDFQKGDIAEGYSVSREKKESFPLTVTSAQKNPTAFYLCASSTFRDRGNSNQPQHFGDGTRLSIL.

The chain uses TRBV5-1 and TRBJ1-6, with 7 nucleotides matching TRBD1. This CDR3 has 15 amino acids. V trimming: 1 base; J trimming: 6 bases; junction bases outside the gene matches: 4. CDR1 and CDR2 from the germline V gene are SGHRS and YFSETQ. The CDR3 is CASSLQGVGNSPLHF. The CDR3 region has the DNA TGCGCCAGCAGCTTGCAGGGGGTAGGTAATTCACCCCTCCACTTT.

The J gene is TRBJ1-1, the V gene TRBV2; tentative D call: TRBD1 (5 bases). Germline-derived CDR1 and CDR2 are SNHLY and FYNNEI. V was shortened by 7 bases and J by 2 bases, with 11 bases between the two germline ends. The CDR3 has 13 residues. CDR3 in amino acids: CASIPGGNTEAFF. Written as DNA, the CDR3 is TGTGCCAGCATCCCTGGGGGTAACACTGAAGCTTTCTTT. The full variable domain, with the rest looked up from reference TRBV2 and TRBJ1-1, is EPEVTQTPSHQVTQMGQEVILRCVPISNHLYFYWYRQILGQKVEFLVSFYNNEISEKSEIFDDQFSVERPDGSNFTLKIRSTKLEDSAMYFCASIPGGNTEAFFGQGTRLTVV.

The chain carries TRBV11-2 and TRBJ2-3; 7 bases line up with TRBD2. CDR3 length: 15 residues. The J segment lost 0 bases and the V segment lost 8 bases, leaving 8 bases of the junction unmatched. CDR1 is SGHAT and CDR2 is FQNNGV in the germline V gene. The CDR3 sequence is CASLLGGVSTDTQYF. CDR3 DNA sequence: TGTGCCAGCCTCCTGGGGGGGGTTAGCACAGATACGCAGTATTTT.

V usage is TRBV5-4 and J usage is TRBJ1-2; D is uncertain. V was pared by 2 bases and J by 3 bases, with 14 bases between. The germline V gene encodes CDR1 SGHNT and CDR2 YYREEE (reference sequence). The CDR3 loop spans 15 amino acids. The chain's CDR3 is CASSFQFNDHYGYTF. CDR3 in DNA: TGTGCCAGCAGCTTTCAATTCAACGATCACTATGGCTACACCTTC. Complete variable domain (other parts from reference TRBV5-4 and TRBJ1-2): ETGVTQSPTHLIKTRGQQVTLRCSSQSGHNTVSWYQQALGQGPQFIFQYYREEENGRGNFPPRFSGLQFPNYSSELNVNALELDDSALYLCASSFQFNDHYGYTFGSGTRLTVV.

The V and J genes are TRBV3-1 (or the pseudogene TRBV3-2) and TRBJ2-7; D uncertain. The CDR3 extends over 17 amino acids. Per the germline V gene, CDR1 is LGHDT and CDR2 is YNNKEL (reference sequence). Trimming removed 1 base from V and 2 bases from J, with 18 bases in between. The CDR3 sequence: CASSQVVGAKYTYEQYF. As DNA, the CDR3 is TGTGCCAGCAGCCAAGTTGTTGGAGCAAAATATACCTACGAGCAGTACTTC.

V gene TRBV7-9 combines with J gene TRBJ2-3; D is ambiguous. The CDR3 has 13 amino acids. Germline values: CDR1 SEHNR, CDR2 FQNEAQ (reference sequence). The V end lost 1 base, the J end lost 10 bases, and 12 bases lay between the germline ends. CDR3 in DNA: TGTGCCAGCAGCTTAGTAGGACGGGCTTCGCAGTATTTT. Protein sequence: CASSLVGRASQYF.

The CDR3 loop reads CASSQDPGRNTIYF. As DNA, the CDR3 is TGTGCCAGCAGCCAAGACCCAGGGAGGAACACCATATATTTT. The rearrangement links TRBV3-1 (or the pseudogene TRBV3-2) to TRBJ1-3; TRBD1 is a possible D gene (5 bases). The CDR3 spans 14 residues. The V gene lost 0 bases and the J gene lost 7 bases, with 10 bases spanning the gap. The germline V gene has CDR1 LGHDT and CDR2 YNNKEL (reference sequence).

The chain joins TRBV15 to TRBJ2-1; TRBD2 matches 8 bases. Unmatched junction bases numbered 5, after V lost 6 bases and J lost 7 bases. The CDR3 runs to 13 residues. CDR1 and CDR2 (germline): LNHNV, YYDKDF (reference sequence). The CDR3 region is CATRGSGVNEQFF. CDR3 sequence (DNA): TGTGCCACCAGGGGTAGCGGGGTTAATGAGCAGTTCTTC.

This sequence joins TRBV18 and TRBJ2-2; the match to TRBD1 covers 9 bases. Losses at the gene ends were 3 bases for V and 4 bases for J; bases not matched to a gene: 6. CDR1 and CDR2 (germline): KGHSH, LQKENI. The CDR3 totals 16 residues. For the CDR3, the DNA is TGTGCCAGCTCACCTTCGGGACAGGGTCTCACCGGGGAGCTGTTTTTT. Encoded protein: CASSPSGQGLTGELFF.

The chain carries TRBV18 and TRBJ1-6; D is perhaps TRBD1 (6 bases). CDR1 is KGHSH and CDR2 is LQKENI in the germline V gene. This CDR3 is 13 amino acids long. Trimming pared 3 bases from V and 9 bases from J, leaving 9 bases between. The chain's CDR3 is CASSPDRSSPLHF. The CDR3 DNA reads TGTGCCAGCTCACCCGACAGGAGTTCACCCCTCCACTTT.